A single sample is the source of the 6 T cell receptor beta chains below, sequenced in a study of vaccination and CD4 T cells after COVID-19 (dated by TCRdb to 2022 to 2024). Library preparation used PCR. Instrument used: Illumina iSeq 100. DNA from cultured CD4+ T cells underwent TCR sequencing with the Oncomine TCR Beta short-read assay at the Johns Hopkins FTIC core. TCRdb redid the processing of the public reads, applying fastp at Q25 and MiXCR, and retained in-frame beta chains. Rows merge per CDR3 protein into single entries with the most common DNA and genes. The sample profile shows over 13,000 distinct CDR3 sequences; around 21% of them were found once. The ten largest clonotypes hold about 15% of the sample. Antigen specificity for these receptors is unknown. The treatment or condition label here, explained by the study, means: roughly 10-day PBMC culture with coronavirus spike peptide pools or control peptides (ViraFEST assay).

The sequenced material came from cultured CD4+ T cells from blood. The source of these receptors is a human donor with COVID-19.

This clonotype was counted only a few times. The chain couples TRBV6-2 or TRBV6-3 to TRBJ2-3; 11 bases line up with TRBD2. V was pared by 2 bases and J by 4 bases, with 2 bases of the junction left unmatched. The CDR3 runs 15 residues. Germline loops: CDR1 MNHEY, CDR2 SVGEGT. The CDR3 here is CASSYVSGGADTQYF. CDR3 sequence (DNA): TGTGCCAGCAGTTACGTTAGCGGGGGGGCAGATACGCAGTATTTT.

The chain joins TRBV30 to TRBJ1-5; D is undetermined. The ends were cut back, 0 bases at V and 2 bases at J, with 11 bases in the middle. The length of the CDR3 is 15 residues. Germline-derived CDR1 and CDR2 are GTSNPN and SVGIG (reference sequence). The CDR3 bases are TGTGCCTGGAGTGTACTCGGTGGACGCAATCAGCCCCAGCATTTT. Translated, it gives CAWSVLGGRNQPQHF.

The chain recombines TRBV11-3 with TRBJ2-5, with 9 positions matching TRBD2. J gave up 5 bases and V 1 base, and 5 bases lay outside the gene matches. CDR1 is SGHNT and CDR2 is YENEEA in the germline V gene. The CDR3 loop spans 15 amino acids. Here the CDR3 reads CASSLVAGGRETQYF. Written as DNA, the CDR3 is TGTGCCAGCAGCTTAGTTGCGGGGGGGCGGGAGACCCAGTACTTC.

This clonotype occurred once. CDR3 in DNA: TGCGCCAGCAGCTTGGGCCCAACTAATGAAAAACTGTTTTTT. The encoded protein is CASSLGPTNEKLFF. The rearrangement links TRBV5-1 to TRBJ1-4; D uncertain. The ends were cut back, 0 bases at V and 0 bases at J, with 3 bases in the middle. This CDR3 region has 14 residues. Germline V CDR1 and CDR2: SGHRS, YFSETQ.

The chain recombines TRBV20-1 with TRBJ1-1; D remains unclear. V lost 0 bases and J 5 bases, leaving 4 bases between the germline ends. CDR3 length equals 11 residues. Germline lookup yields CDR1 DFQATT and CDR2 SNEGSKA (reference sequence). CDR3 in amino acids: CSARDLTEAFF. The CDR3, as DNA: TGCAGTGCTAGAGATTTGACTGAAGCTTTCTTT.

This clonotype was observed a handful of times. The junction does not match germline at one end; this may be a read error. This chain connects TRBV5-1 to TRBJ2-5; TRBD1 might be the D (6 bases). This CDR3 has 16 residues. Germline CDR1 and CDR2: SGHRS and YFSETQ. CDR3 sequence (DNA): TGCGCCAGCAGCTTGACGGACAGCGGCCGGCAAGGGACCCAGTACTTC. Translation: CASSLTDSGRQGTQYF.